This passage covers 21 T cell receptor beta chains from one sample sequenced in a study of regulatory T cells in long-lasting Graves disease. Time point given: newly diagnosed GD, antithyroid drugs for less than 3 months. The TCR library was made from RNA that had been extracted from PBMCs in TRIzol. According to the study, TCR beta libraries were built with iRepertoire HTBI primers and CDR3-region Arm-PCR. MiXCR, run by TCRdb on the multiplex PCR reads, gives a single entry per CDR3 protein. This sample carries under 800,000 distinct CDR3 sequences, approximately 15% of them seen once, and the ten largest clones take 18%. These data were likewise used in another study, on T cells in Graves' hyperthyroidism and ophthalmopathy.

The sequencing used peripheral blood mononuclear cells (PBMCs), collected at new diagnosis, from a patient treated with antithyroid drugs. These receptors all come from a woman between 25 and 40 years old with Graves disease.

A few counts support this clonotype. The chain uses TRBV6-1 and TRBJ1-1; D is unclear. Germline V gene data show CDR1 as MNHNS and CDR2 as SASEGT. The CDR3 totals 14 residues. V dropped 0 bases and J dropped 1 base, with 6 bases sitting between them. In DNA, the CDR3 is TGTGCCAGCAGTGAAGCCCCCAGGAACACTGAAGCTTTCTTT. It encodes CASSEAPRNTEAFF.

This clonotype was seen only a few times. The chain recombines TRBV29-1 with TRBJ2-6, with D unresolved. This CDR3 comprises 14 residues. CDR1 SQVTM and CDR2 ANQGSEA come from the germline V gene. V lost 6 bases, J lost 0 bases, and 9 bases lay in between. CDR3 sequence: CSVASISGANVLTF. The CDR3 DNA follows: TGCAGCGTCGCCTCTATCTCTGGGGCCAACGTCCTGACTTTC.

This clonotype was observed a few times. This chain connects TRBV5-1 to TRBJ2-3, with 8 bases aligning to TRBD2. There are 16 residues in the CDR3. The V gene end was trimmed by 0 bases and the J gene end by 5 bases; junction bases not matched to a gene: 8. Germline CDR1 reads SGHRS; CDR2 reads YFSETQ. CDR3 sequence reads: CASSLGLGTRGDTQYF. In DNA form, the CDR3 reads TGCGCCAGCAGCTTGGGATTGGGGACTAGGGGAGATACGCAGTATTTT.

This clonotype was picked up many times. V gene TRBV5-1 combines with J gene TRBJ2-1; 11 bases align to TRBD2. The V and J ends lost 1 base and 2 bases, in that order; junction bases with no gene match: 2. CDR3 size: 16 residues. CDR1 is SGHRS and CDR2 is YFSETQ in the germline V gene. CDR3 in amino acids: CASSLISGGAYNEQFF. For the CDR3, the DNA is TGCGCCAGCAGCTTGATTAGCGGGGGGGCCTACAATGAGCAGTTCTTC.

This clonotype was detected a few times. The V and J genes are TRBV24-1 and TRBJ2-5; tentatively, D is TRBD1 (5 bases). This CDR3 has 14 amino acids. Germline loops: CDR1 KGHDR, CDR2 SFDVKD. Deletions cut 4 bases from V and 4 bases from J, with 12 bases between. The CDR3 DNA reads TGTGCCACCAGTGAGTCAGGGAACGCAGAGACCCAGTACTTC. The encoded protein is CATSESGNAETQYF.

V is TRBV5-1 and J is TRBJ2-5; perhaps TRBD2 as D (6 bases). The V end lost 6 bases, the J end lost 7 bases, and 19 bases lay between the germline ends. The CDR3 totals 14 residues. The germline V gene encodes CDR1 SGHRS and CDR2 YFSETQ. CDR3 nucleotides: TGCGCCAGCACCCCAACCTGGCCGGAGGGGACCCAGTACTTC. It is translated as CASTPTWPEGTQYF.

This clonotype was counted many times. The rearrangement uses TRBV20-1 and TRBJ2-1; the D gene is possibly TRBD1 (5 bases). Trimming cost V 0 bases and J 15 bases, with 15 bases left between them. In germline, CDR1 is DFQATT, CDR2 SNEGSKA (reference sequence). CDR3 length: 12 residues. CDR3 in DNA: TGCAGTGCTAGAGACAGGGAATGGAGTGGGTTCTTC. As protein: CSARDREWSGFF.

The DNA for the CDR3 is TGTGCCACCAGCAGACAGACAGGGAGCACAGATACGCAGTATTTT. Amino acid sequence: CATSRQTGSTDTQYF. The chain couples TRBV15 to TRBJ2-3; 7 nucleotides agree with TRBD1. V gave up 2 bases and J gave up 0 bases; unmatched junction bases: 2. CDR1 is LNHNV and CDR2 is YYDKDF in the germline V gene (reference sequence). The CDR3 extends over 15 amino acids.

This clonotype was detected only a few times. This chain connects TRBV28 to TRBJ1-1; D gene uncertain. CDR1 is MDHEN, CDR2 SYDVKM, per germline. The CDR3 sequence is 14 residues long. Trimming removed 0 bases at V and 1 base at J, with 6 bases between. The CDR3 sequence is CASSLWAENTEAFF. The CDR3 DNA reads as TGTGCCAGCAGTTTATGGGCAGAGAACACTGAAGCTTTCTTT.

Ten or more counts support this clonotype. Here the CDR3 reads CASSLSSGISGANVLTF. The DNA for the CDR3 is TGTGCCAGCAGTTTAAGTTCAGGGATCAGTGGGGCCAACGTCCTGACTTTC. The chain couples TRBV27 to TRBJ2-6, with D tentatively TRBD1 (5 bases). CDR1 is MNHEY, CDR2 SMNVEV, per germline (reference sequence). The V and J ends lost 2 bases and 3 bases respectively, with 14 bases between them. CDR3 length equals 17 residues. Full variable domain (missing parts from reference TRBV27 and TRBJ2-6): EAQVTQNPRYLITVTGKKLTVTCSQNMNHEYMSWYRQDPGLGLRQIYYSMNVEVTDKGDVPEGYKVSRKEKRNFPLILESPSPNQTSLYFCASSLSSGISGANVLTFGAGSRLTVL.

At least ten counts were recorded for this clonotype. This chain uses TRBV27 with TRBJ2-5; 13 nucleotides align to TRBD2. The CDR3 totals 18 residues. The ends lost 4 bases at V and 1 base at J; junction bases unmatched: 9. Germline-derived CDR1 and CDR2 are MNHEY and SMNVEV (reference sequence). This CDR3 is CASSSGLAGTSFQETQYF. DNA of the CDR3: TGTGCCAGCAGTTCGGGACTAGCGGGAACCTCTTTCCAAGAGACCCAGTACTTC.

This clonotype occurred a few times. In DNA form, the CDR3 reads TGTGCCAGCAGCACGGGACTAGCGGGAGGGCACTCCTACGAGCAGTACTTC. It specifies CASSTGLAGGHSYEQYF. This chain connects TRBV5-4 to TRBJ2-7; 16 bases are a match to TRBD2. Looked up from germline, CDR1 is SGHNT and CDR2 is YYREEE (reference sequence). The CDR3 contains 17 residues. V lost 4 bases and J lost 0; bases outside the gene matches: 4. The full variable domain, completed using reference TRBV5-4 and TRBJ2-7, is ETGVTQSPTHLIKTRGQQVTLRCSSQSGHNTVSWYQQALGQGPQFIFQYYREEENGRGNFPPRFSGLQFPNYSSELNVNALELDDSALYLCASSTGLAGGHSYEQYFGPGTRLTVT.

This clonotype has at least ten counts. The chain recombines TRBV6-9 with TRBJ2-7; 7 bases match TRBD1. Germline CDR1 is MNHGY and CDR2 is SVAAGI. The junction had 7 bases not matched to a gene; V was cut back by 3 bases and J by 2 bases. CDR3 length equals 15 residues. The CDR3 region has the DNA TGTGCCAGCAGTTACGGTGGGACAGCAACCTACGAGCAGTACTTC. Translated: CASSYGGTATYEQYF.

This sequence joins TRBV20-1 and TRBJ2-3; 9 nucleotides agree with TRBD2. The CDR3 loop spans 14 amino acids. The V and J ends lost 5 bases and 1 base, in that order; junction bases with no gene match: 4. CDR1 and CDR2 (germline): DFQATT, SNEGSKA (reference sequence). The CDR3 region is CSALAGVGTDTQYF. The CDR3 DNA reads TGCAGTGCTTTAGCGGGAGTGGGCACAGATACGCAGTATTTT.

The chain uses TRBV7-3 and TRBJ2-7, with D perhaps matching TRBD1 (5 bases). V dropped 4 bases and J dropped 5 bases, with 12 bases sitting between them. CDR1 SGHTA and CDR2 FQGTGA come from the germline V gene. The CDR3 has 13 amino acids. CDR3 residues: CASSYTGLDEQYF. The DNA of the CDR3 is TGTGCCAGCAGCTACACAGGATTAGACGAGCAGTACTTC. Supplemented by reference TRBV7-3 and TRBJ2-7, the full variable domain reads GAGVSQTPSNKVTEKGKYVELRCDPISGHTALYWYRQSLGQGPEFLIYFQGTGAADDSGLPNDRFFAVRPEGSVSTLKIQRTERGDSAVYLCASSYTGLDEQYFGPGTRLTVT.

This clonotype has just a few counts. The chain has TRBV5-1 and TRBJ2-5; weak D call: TRBD1 (6 bases). Germline assignment: CDR1 SGHRS and CDR2 YFSETQ. The CDR3 is 15 amino acids. V lost 3 bases, J lost 4 bases, and 16 bases lay in between. CDR3 amino acids: CASSSPQGVGETQYF. In nucleotides, the CDR3 is TGCGCCAGCAGCTCACCACAGGGTGTAGGAGAGACCCAGTACTTC. Filled out from reference TRBV5-1 and TRBJ2-5, the complete variable domain reads KAGVTQTPRYLIKTRGQQVTLSCSPISGHRSVSWYQQTPGQGLQFLFEYFSETQRNKGNFPGRFSGRQFSNSRSEMNVSTLELGDSALYLCASSSPQGVGETQYFGPGTRLLVL.

This clonotype was counted a few times. The chain is built from TRBV13 and TRBJ2-7; 9 nucleotides align to TRBD2. The germline V gene encodes CDR1 PRHDT and CDR2 FYEKMQ (reference sequence). The V and J ends lost 2 bases and 0 bases, in that order; junction bases with no gene match: 2. The CDR3 sequence is 15 residues long. CDR3 residues: CASSLNSGSSYEQYF. CDR3 bases: TGTGCCAGCAGCTTAAATAGCGGGAGCTCCTACGAGCAGTACTTC.

This clonotype was counted many times. The genes are TRBV28 and TRBJ1-1; D gene ambiguous. Trimming removed 1 base at V and 6 bases at J, with 6 bases between. Germline V CDR1 and CDR2: MDHEN, SYDVKM. This CDR3 is 12 amino acids long. Written as DNA, the CDR3 is TGTGCCAGCAGTTTATCGGGCGCTGAAGCTTTCTTT. Amino acids: CASSLSGAEAFF.

About this clonotype: A much more abundant neighbour one base away suggests this may be a read error. The chain links TRBV6-5 to TRBJ1-5; the match to TRBD1 covers 7 bases. The CDR3 contains 14 residues. Germline V CDR1 and CDR2: MNHEY, SVGAGI. The CDR3 DNA sequence: TGTGCCAGCAGGTACAGGGGAAGCAATCGGCCCCAGCATTTT. Its protein product is CASRYRGSNRPQHF.

This clonotype was seen repeatedly, ten times or more. The chain uses TRBV2 and TRBJ2-2; 10 nucleotides match TRBD2. With V trimmed by 1 base and J by 8 bases, 1 base remained unmatched. Germline CDR1 SNHLY, CDR2 FYNNEI. The CDR3 covers 14 residues. The CDR3, as DNA: TGTGCCAGCAGTGAAGAGACTAGCGGGGGGGAGCTGTTTTTT. This encodes CASSEETSGGELFF.

The J gene is TRBJ2-7, the V gene TRBV3-1; TRBD1 matches 9 bases. The CDR3 consists of 16 residues. Germline V gives CDR1 LGHDT, CDR2 YNNKEL (reference sequence). V trimming: 0 bases; J trimming: 6 bases; junction bases outside the gene matches: 9. Here the CDR3 reads CASSQDMGQGTSEQYF. CDR3 bases: TGTGCCAGCAGCCAAGATATGGGACAGGGTACCAGCGAGCAGTACTTC.